A selection of T cell receptor beta chains follows, all from one sample in a study of shared clonotypes between healthy human individuals. Repertoires were generated with immunoSEQ multiplex PCR, while TCRdb's copy carries only in-frame clones and drops some. The sample contains about 1,800,000 clones, about 95% of which appear only once. Sequenced input: naive CD8+ T cells sorted from blood. These receptors were collected from a man aged 18 to 30 in good health. Each CDR3 is given with its conserved first and last residue. The D gene is left open where the match is weak. Clone sizes are given selectively: once, few, many, or a class where the clone is expanded.

clone_size: NA; j_call: TRBJ1-2; v_call: TRBV6-1; d_call: NA; cdr3_length: 15; cdr3_nt: TGTGCCAGCGGCGGGGGCCTCTCGGAGGACTATGGCTACACCTTC; cdr3_aa: CASGGGLSEDYGYTF
clone_size: NA; j_call: TRBJ2-5; v_call: TRBV5-6; d_call: TRBD2; cdr3_length: 14; cdr3_nt: TGTGCCAGCAGCTTTACTAGCGGCCAAGAGACCCAGTACTTC; cdr3_aa: CASSFTSGQETQYF
clone_size: few; j_call: TRBJ1-1; v_call: TRBV29-1; d_call: NA; cdr3_length: 13; cdr3_nt: TGCAGCGTTGACTACGGCAGGGCCGCTGAAGCTTTCTTT; cdr3_aa: CSVDYGRAAEAFF
clone_size: NA; j_call: TRBJ2-2; v_call: TRBV2; d_call: TRBD1; cdr3_length: 16; cdr3_nt: TGTGCCAGCAGCCGGGACAGGAGAACGAACACCGGGGAGCTGTTTTTT; cdr3_aa: CASSRDRRTNTGELFF
clone_size: NA; j_call: TRBJ1-2; v_call: TRBV28; d_call: NA; cdr3_length: 14; cdr3_nt: TGTGCCAGCAGTTTATCAGAGTGGAGCTATGGCTACACCTTC; cdr3_aa: CASSLSEWSYGYTF
clone_size: once; j_call: TRBJ2-1; v_call: TRBV30; d_call: TRBD2; cdr3_length: 14; cdr3_nt: TGTGCCTCCCCGGGACTAGCTTCCTACAATGAGCAGTTCTTC; cdr3_aa: CASPGLASYNEQFF
clone_size: NA; j_call: TRBJ2-3; v_call: TRBV13; d_call: NA; cdr3_length: 14; cdr3_nt: TGTGCCAGCAGCTCGGCCTCTAGCACAGATACGCAGTATTTT; cdr3_aa: CASSSASSTDTQYF
clone_size: NA; j_call: TRBJ2-2; v_call: TRBV5-4; d_call: NA; cdr3_length: 11; cdr3_nt: TGTGCCACCCGGTTCGCCGGGGAGCTGTTTTTT; cdr3_aa: CATRFAGELFF
clone_size: NA; j_call: TRBJ2-3; v_call: TRBV27; d_call: NA; cdr3_length: 14; cdr3_nt: TGTGCCAGCAGTTATTGGGGGGGCACAGATACGCAGTATTTT; cdr3_aa: CASSYWGGTDTQYF
clone_size: NA; j_call: TRBJ1-1; v_call: TRBV11-2; d_call: TRBD1; cdr3_length: 14; cdr3_nt: TGTGCCAGCAGCTTACGGGACAGAAGGGCTGAAGCTTTCTTT; cdr3_aa: CASSLRDRRAEAFF
clone_size: NA; j_call: TRBJ1-4; v_call: TRBV7-9; d_call: TRBD1; cdr3_length: 15; cdr3_nt: TGTGCCAGCAGCTTATCGGGACAGAATAATGAAAAACTGTTTTTT; cdr3_aa: CASSLSGQNNEKLFF
clone_size: NA; j_call: TRBJ2-7; v_call: TRBV28; d_call: NA; cdr3_length: 14; cdr3_nt: TGTGCCAGCAGTTTCCGGGGGCCTCGTTCCGAGCAGTACTTC; cdr3_aa: CASSFRGPRSEQYF
clone_size: NA; j_call: TRBJ2-1; v_call: TRBV28; d_call: NA; cdr3_length: 18; cdr3_nt: TGTGCCAGCAGTACGGGGGGGACAGGGTTCATGGGTTCTCTTGAGCAGTTCTTC; cdr3_aa: CASSTGGTGFMGSLEQFF
clone_size: NA; j_call: TRBJ1-2; v_call: TRBV9; d_call: NA; cdr3_length: 14; cdr3_nt: TGTGCCAGCAGCCTAGGGCCCGCTACGGATGGCTACACCTTC; cdr3_aa: CASSLGPATDGYTF
clone_size: NA; j_call: TRBJ2-7; v_call: TRBV4-1; d_call: TRBD2; cdr3_length: 15; cdr3_nt: TGCGCCAGCAGCCAAGGGGGAGGGACTAGCTACGAGCAGTACTTC; cdr3_aa: CASSQGGGTSYEQYF
clone_size: NA; j_call: TRBJ1-6; v_call: TRBV13; d_call: NA; cdr3_length: 14; cdr3_nt: TGTGCCAGCAGCCCTCGGACGGGAAATTCACCCCTCCACTTT; cdr3_aa: CASSPRTGNSPLHF
clone_size: NA; j_call: TRBJ2-7; v_call: TRBV7-2; d_call: NA; cdr3_length: 13; cdr3_nt: TGTGCCAGCAGCCTCCACTTCTCCTACGAGCAGTACTTC; cdr3_aa: CASSLHFSYEQYF
clone_size: NA; j_call: TRBJ1-2; v_call: TRBV19; d_call: NA; cdr3_length: 15; cdr3_nt: TGTGCCAGTAGTATAGGAGGCGGAAACTCTTATGGCTACACCTTC; cdr3_aa: CASSIGGGNSYGYTF
clone_size: NA; j_call: TRBJ2-7; v_call: TRBV2; d_call: NA; cdr3_length: 13; cdr3_nt: TGTGCCAGCAGGCCCTATAGAAGCTACGAGCAGTACTTC; cdr3_aa: CASRPYRSYEQYF
clone_size: few; j_call: TRBJ1-2; v_call: TRBV29-1; d_call: NA; cdr3_length: 12; cdr3_nt: TGCAGCGTTGATACGGTGGGGGATGGCTACACCTTC; cdr3_aa: CSVDTVGDGYTF
clone_size: NA; j_call: TRBJ2-1; v_call: TRBV5-1; d_call: TRBD2; cdr3_length: 15; cdr3_nt: TGCGCCAGCCGTCGGACTAGCGGGAGTATAGATGAGCAGTTCTTC; cdr3_aa: CASRRTSGSIDEQFF
clone_size: NA; j_call: TRBJ2-7; v_call: TRBV6-5; d_call: NA; cdr3_length: 14; cdr3_nt: TGTGCCAGCAGTTACTCGATCCAGGGGGGCGAGCAGTACTTC; cdr3_aa: CASSYSIQGGEQYF
clone_size: once; j_call: TRBJ1-5; v_call: TRBV5-6; d_call: NA; cdr3_length: 15; cdr3_nt: TGTGCCAGCAGCTTGGGAAGCGGTAGCAATCAGCCCCAGCATTTT; cdr3_aa: CASSLGSGSNQPQHF
clone_size: NA; j_call: TRBJ2-1; v_call: TRBV30; d_call: NA; cdr3_length: 11; cdr3_nt: TGTGCCTGGCGTGGTGGGAATGAGCAGTTCTTC; cdr3_aa: CAWRGGNEQFF
clone_size: NA; j_call: TRBJ1-2; v_call: TRBV28; d_call: TRBD1; cdr3_length: 13; cdr3_nt: TGTGCCAGCAGTAAATGGGACAGGGGGCTTTGTACCTTC; cdr3_aa: CASSKWDRGLCTF
clone_size: NA; j_call: TRBJ1-5; v_call: TRBV28; d_call: NA; cdr3_length: 15; cdr3_nt: TGTGCCAGCAGTTTGCACCCAGGGAGCAATCAGCCCCAGCATTTT; cdr3_aa: CASSLHPGSNQPQHF
clone_size: NA; j_call: TRBJ2-7; v_call: TRBV15; d_call: NA; cdr3_length: 13; cdr3_nt: TGTGCCACCAGCAGTGGGAGGAGCTACGAGCAGTACTTC; cdr3_aa: CATSSGRSYEQYF
clone_size: NA; j_call: TRBJ2-7; v_call: TRBV28; d_call: NA; cdr3_length: 14; cdr3_nt: TGTGCCAGCAGTTTAACAGGCGGCGCCTACGAGCAGTACTTC; cdr3_aa: CASSLTGGAYEQYF
clone_size: NA; j_call: TRBJ1-4; v_call: TRBV2; d_call: NA; cdr3_length: 13; cdr3_nt: TGTGCCAGCAGGATGGGGGTGAATGAAAAACTGTTTTTT; cdr3_aa: CASRMGVNEKLFF
clone_size: NA; j_call: TRBJ2-7; v_call: TRBV9; d_call: NA; cdr3_length: 14; cdr3_nt: TGTGCCAGCAGCGTAGCCGCGCGCCCCTACGAGCAGTACTTC; cdr3_aa: CASSVAARPYEQYF
clone_size: NA; j_call: TRBJ1-6; v_call: TRBV4-3; d_call: NA; cdr3_length: 17; cdr3_nt: TGCGCCAGCAGCCTACAACAGGAGAGCTCCTATAATTCACCCCTCCACTTT; cdr3_aa: CASSLQQESSYNSPLHF
clone_size: NA; j_call: TRBJ2-3; v_call: TRBV9; d_call: TRBD2; cdr3_length: 17; cdr3_nt: TGTGCCAGCAGCGTAGAGGGAGGGCCCCCCCCTCCAGATACGCAGTATTTT; cdr3_aa: CASSVEGGPPPPDTQYF
clone_size: NA; j_call: TRBJ2-3; v_call: TRBV5-6; d_call: NA; cdr3_length: 15; cdr3_nt: TGTGCCAGCAGCTCTTCCCCCTATGGGGCAGATACGCAGTATTTT; cdr3_aa: CASSSSPYGADTQYF
clone_size: NA; j_call: TRBJ1-2; v_call: TRBV29-1; d_call: NA; cdr3_length: 17; cdr3_nt: TGCAGCGTCCTCCCATACGAGTCGATCATAGGGGACTATGGCTACACCTTC; cdr3_aa: CSVLPYESIIGDYGYTF
clone_size: NA; j_call: TRBJ1-2; v_call: TRBV4-3; d_call: NA; cdr3_length: 17; cdr3_nt: TGCGCCAGCAGCCAAGGTTACCCCGAGCAGGGGAACTATGGCTACACCTTC; cdr3_aa: CASSQGYPEQGNYGYTF
clone_size: NA; j_call: TRBJ2-3; v_call: TRBV7-6; d_call: NA; cdr3_length: 12; cdr3_nt: TGTGCCAGCAGCTTAGGGTTGGATACGCAGTATTTT; cdr3_aa: CASSLGLDTQYF
clone_size: NA; j_call: TRBJ2-3; v_call: TRBV4-1; d_call: TRBD1; cdr3_length: 15; cdr3_nt: TGCGCCAGCAGCCCCAGACAGGGGGCGAAAGATACGCAGTATTTT; cdr3_aa: CASSPRQGAKDTQYF
clone_size: NA; j_call: TRBJ2-2; v_call: TRBV27; d_call: NA; cdr3_length: 13; cdr3_nt: TGTGCCAGCAGTTTATGGCGGGCCGGGGAGCTGTTTTTT; cdr3_aa: CASSLWRAGELFF
clone_size: NA; j_call: TRBJ1-5; v_call: TRBV27; d_call: NA; cdr3_length: 15; cdr3_nt: TGTGCCAGCAGTTTATGGGGACTCAGCAATCAGCCCCAGCATTTT; cdr3_aa: CASSLWGLSNQPQHF
clone_size: NA; j_call: TRBJ2-3; v_call: TRBV4-1; d_call: TRBD1; cdr3_length: 17; cdr3_nt: TGCGCCAGCAGCCAACCCGGACAGGGAACTAGCACAGATACGCAGTATTTT; cdr3_aa: CASSQPGQGTSTDTQYF
clone_size: NA; j_call: TRBJ2-5; v_call: TRBV30; d_call: TRBD2; cdr3_length: 14; cdr3_nt: TGTGCCTGGGGAGCCGGGGGGTTTCAAGAGACCCAGTACTTC; cdr3_aa: CAWGAGGFQETQYF